The TCR beta chain under discussion was sequenced for a study of blood T cell repertoires in COVID-19. Method: immunoSEQ multiplex PCR; TCRdb's copy keeps in-frame clones and lacks some. Of just under 55,000 clones detected, 75% to 95% appear once; the ten largest clones hold approximately 8%. The CDR3 consists of 15 residues. Germline CDR1 and CDR2: MNHEY and SVGAGI. V was pared by 7 bases and J by 1 base, with 5 bases of the junction left unmatched. The J gene is TRBJ2-3, the V gene TRBV6-5; 10 positions agree with TRBD1. This TCR was sampled from a woman aged 40 to 55 with active COVID-19. Sequenced input: peripheral blood. CDR3 DNA sequence: TGTGCCAGCAACGCCGGGACAGGGGGCACAGATACGCAGTATTTT. Translated, it gives CASNAGTGGTDTQYF.